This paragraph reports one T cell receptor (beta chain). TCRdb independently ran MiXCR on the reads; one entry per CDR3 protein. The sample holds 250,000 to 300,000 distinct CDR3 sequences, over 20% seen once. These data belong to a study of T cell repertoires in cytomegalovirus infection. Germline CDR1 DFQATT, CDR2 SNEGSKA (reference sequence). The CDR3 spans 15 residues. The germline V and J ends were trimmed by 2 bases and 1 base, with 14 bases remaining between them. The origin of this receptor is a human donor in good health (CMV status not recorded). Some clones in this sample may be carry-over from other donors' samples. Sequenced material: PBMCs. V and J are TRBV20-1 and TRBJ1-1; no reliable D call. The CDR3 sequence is CSARKVGHRNTEAFF. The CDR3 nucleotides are TGCAGTGCTAGAAAGGTCGGGCACAGGAACACTGAAGCTTTCTTT.